This TCR beta chain is from a study of Ad26.COV2.S vaccination and SARS-CoV-2 variants. For the study at large: The donor was enrolled in the Ad26.COV2.S arm of the COV1001 trial. Overall study results and limits: There was reportedly substantial breadth in spike-specific CD8+ and CD4+ T cell responses after vaccination. Among vaccine recipients, spike-specific TCR breadth exceeded that of placebo recipients. Responses of T cells in total may have been underestimated by the TCR breadth and depth analyses.

V was pared by 7 bases and J by 6 bases, with 15 bases between. The CDR3 has 13 residues. The germline V gene encodes CDR1 MNHEY and CDR2 SMNVEV (reference sequence). Treatment specified: 15 to 20 received Ad26.COV2.S at low or high dose, single or two shots; roughly five received placebo; per-sample allocation not given. Sampling happened 63 days after the first vaccine or placebo injection. Worth noting for this clone: Its antigen is not identified.

Libraries were prepared by immunoSEQ multiplex PCR; TCRdb keeps only in-frame clonotypes and omits some of them. The sample consists of 200,000 to 300,000 clones, roughly 88% of them appearing once. The sequence was obtained from a person between 18 and 59 years old who received the Ad26.COV2.S COVID-19 vaccine or a placebo. The V gene is TRBV27, the J gene TRBJ1-1; a weak D match, TRBD1 (6 bases). Sequenced material: peripheral blood, taken in a trial of Ad26.COV2.S vaccine versus placebo. CDR3 nucleotides: TGTGCCAGCATGACCGTGGGGGGCGCTGAAGCTTTCTTT. This translates into CASMTVGGAEAFF.